This TCR beta chain was captured in a study of cytomegalovirus exposure and HLA in healthy donors. Study as a whole: According to later analysis, the same platform produced the 120 validation and around 730 first-cohort repertoires.

Findings and limits, study-wide: Reports showed the classifier diagnosing cytomegalovirus status with high specificity and sensitivity. Researchers counted around 150 TCR beta chains as cytomegalovirus-associated.

Germline V gene lookup returns CDR1 SNHLY and CDR2 FYNNEI. J was trimmed by 5 bases and V by 2 bases; bases with no gene match: 5. The CDR3 has 16 amino acids. Worth noting for this clone: Its target is not known.

The donors belonged to the roughly 120-subject validation cohort, separate from the roughly 710-subject first cohort. The data were produced by immunoSEQ multiplex PCR, yet TCRdb's version contains in-frame clones alone and is incomplete. This table has some 120,000 clones, 95% to 97% appearing once. The TCR comes from a man aged 18 to 29 in good health and CMV-seronegative. The rearrangement uses TRBV2 and TRBJ2-1, with TRBD1 identical over 11 bases. Sample: PBMCs. Written as DNA, the CDR3 is TGTGCCAGCAGTGAAATATGGGGACAGGGGGACAATGAGCAGTTCTTC. Translated, it gives CASSEIWGQGDNEQFF.